A single sample is the source of the 10 T cell receptor beta chains below, sequenced in a study of technical replicates of blood from several donors. Using immunoSEQ multiplex PCR, the repertoire was profiled, and TCRdb retains in-frame clones only, with some absent. The sample consists of some 81,000 clones, roughly 90% of them appearing once. The sequenced sample was T cells isolated from PBMCs. Every receptor here comes from a human donor in good health.

The rearrangement uses TRBV6-5 and TRBJ1-5; no definite D call. CDR1 MNHEY and CDR2 SVGAGI come from the germline V gene. Deletions cut 0 bases from V and 2 bases from J, with 5 bases between. The CDR3 covers 14 residues. This chain's CDR3 is CASSYSQGNQPQHF. The CDR3, as DNA: TGTGCCAGCAGTTACTCCCAGGGCAATCAGCCCCAGCATTTT.

The chain has TRBV2 and TRBJ1-1; D is possibly TRBD1 (5 bases). Between the trimmed V and J ends, which lost 7 bases and 5 bases, there was a span of 17 bases. The CDR3 has 14 amino acids. Germline V lookup: CDR1 SNHLY, CDR2 FYNNEI. Written as DNA, the CDR3 is TGTGCCAGCATCCTCGGGGGGGGAGGGACTGAAGCTTTCTTT. This sequence encodes CASILGGGGTEAFF. The complete variable domain, with remaining parts taken from reference TRBV2 and TRBJ1-1, reads EPEVTQTPSHQVTQMGQEVILRCVPISNHLYFYWYRQILGQKVEFLVSFYNNEISEKSEIFDDQFSVERPDGSNFTLKIRSTKLEDSAMYFCASILGGGGTEAFFGQGTRLTVV.

V and J are TRBV2 and TRBJ2-7; no clear D. This CDR3 comprises 12 residues. V gave up 7 bases and J gave up 4 bases, with 11 bases separating them. Germline CDR1 is SNHLY and CDR2 is FYNNEI. Here the CDR3 DNA reads TGTGCCAGCATTAGTGGTTCATACGAGCAGTACTTC. It encodes CASISGSYEQYF.

The genes are TRBV6-1 and TRBJ2-2, with D tentatively TRBD1 (5 bases). CDR1 and CDR2 from the germline V gene are MNHNS and SASEGT. Trimming took 6 bases from V and 4 from J, leaving 12 bases between them. The CDR3 totals 14 residues. CDR3 in DNA: TGTGCCAGCAGATATTCAGGGTTCACCGGGGAGCTGTTTTTT. It encodes CASRYSGFTGELFF.

This clone came up once. The junction departs from germline at one end; a sequencing error may be responsible. The CDR3 reads CASSRNYDEQFF. The CDR3, as DNA: TGTGCCAGCAGCCGTAACTACGATGAGCAGTTCTTC. The chain carries TRBV5-4 and TRBJ2-1; no clear D gene. Germline V gene lookup returns CDR1 SGHNT and CDR2 YYREEE (reference sequence). This CDR3 region has 12 residues.

This sequence joins TRBV11-2 and TRBJ1-4; TRBD1 matches at 8 bases. In germline, CDR1 is SGHAT, CDR2 FQNNGV. This CDR3 is 15 amino acids long. The junction had 6 bases not matched to a gene; V was cut back by 5 bases and J by 4 bases. The CDR3 loop is CASSVHRGDNEKLFF. Here the CDR3 DNA reads TGTGCCAGCAGCGTACACAGGGGGGATAATGAAAAACTGTTTTTT.

This chain uses TRBV4-1 with TRBJ2-3; D perhaps matches TRBD1 (5 bases). Germline-derived CDR1 and CDR2 are MGHRA and YSYEKL. Trimming removed 0 bases from V and 3 bases from J, with 13 bases in between. This CDR3 spans 16 amino acids. CDR3 in DNA: TGCGCCAGCAGCCAAGAGAAAGGGGTGAGGACAGATACGCAGTATTTT. Encoded protein: CASSQEKGVRTDTQYF.

J is TRBJ2-2 and V is TRBV4-2, with a weak D call TRBD1 (6 bases). CDR3 length: 16 amino acids. V was pared by 4 bases and J by 6 bases, with 18 bases between. The germline V gene encodes CDR1 LGHNA and CDR2 YNFKEQ. The CDR3 DNA sequence: TGTGCCAGCAGCCGCTTAGCCGGGGACACTGCCGGGGAGCTGTTTTTT. It yields the protein CASSRLAGDTAGELFF.

The chain is built from TRBV4-1 and TRBJ2-7, with 9 bases aligning to TRBD1. This CDR3 is built from 17 residues. From germline, CDR1 is MGHRA and CDR2 YSYEKL. The V and J ends lost 1 base and 5 bases, in that order; junction bases with no gene match: 12. CDR3 in amino acids: CASSQVGSRGQGNEQYF. CDR3 coding DNA: TGCGCCAGCAGCCAAGTCGGTTCAAGGGGACAGGGCAACGAGCAGTACTTC.

V usage is TRBV27 and J usage is TRBJ2-7, with TRBD1 identical over 10 bases. The germline CDR1 and CDR2 sequences are MNHEY and SMNVEV (reference sequence). This CDR3 contains 14 residues. Germline trimming cut 3 bases from V and 1 base from J; bases unmatched to any gene: 0. In DNA form, the CDR3 reads TGTGCCAGCAGTTTGGGACAGGGGTCCTACGAGCAGTACTTC. Protein sequence: CASSLGQGSYEQYF.